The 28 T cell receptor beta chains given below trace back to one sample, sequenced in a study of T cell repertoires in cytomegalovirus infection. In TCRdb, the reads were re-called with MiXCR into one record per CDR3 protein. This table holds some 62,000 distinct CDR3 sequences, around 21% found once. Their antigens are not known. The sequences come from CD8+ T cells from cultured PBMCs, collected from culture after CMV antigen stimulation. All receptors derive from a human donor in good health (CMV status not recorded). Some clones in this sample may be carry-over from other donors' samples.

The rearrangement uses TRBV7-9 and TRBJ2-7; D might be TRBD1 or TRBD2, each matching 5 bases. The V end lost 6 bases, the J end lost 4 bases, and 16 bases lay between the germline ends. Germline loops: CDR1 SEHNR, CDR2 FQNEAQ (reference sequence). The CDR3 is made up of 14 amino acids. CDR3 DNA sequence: TGTGCCAGCAGTTCCGGGACGAGAAGGTACGAGCAGTACTTC. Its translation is CASSSGTRRYEQYF.

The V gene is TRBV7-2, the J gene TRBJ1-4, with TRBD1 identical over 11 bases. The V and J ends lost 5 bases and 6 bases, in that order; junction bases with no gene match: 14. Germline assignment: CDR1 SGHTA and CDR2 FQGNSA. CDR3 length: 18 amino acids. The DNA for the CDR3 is TGTGCCAGCAGCCTCAAGGGAAGGGACAGGGGGAGGGATGAAAAACTGTTTTTT. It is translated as CASSLKGRDRGRDEKLFF.

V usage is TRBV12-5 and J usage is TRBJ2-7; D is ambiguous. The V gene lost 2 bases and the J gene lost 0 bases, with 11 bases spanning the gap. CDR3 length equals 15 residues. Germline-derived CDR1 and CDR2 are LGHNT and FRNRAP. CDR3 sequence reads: CASGLSPSFSYEQYF. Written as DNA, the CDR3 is TGTGCTAGTGGTTTGTCGCCCAGCTTCTCCTACGAGCAGTACTTC.

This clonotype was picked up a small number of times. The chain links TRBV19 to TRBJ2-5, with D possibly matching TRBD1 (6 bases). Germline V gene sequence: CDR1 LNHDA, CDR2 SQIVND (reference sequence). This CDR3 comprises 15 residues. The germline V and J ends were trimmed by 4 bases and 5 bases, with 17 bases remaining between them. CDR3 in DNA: TGTGCCAGTAGTAGAGGTACAGGGATTTCCGAGACCCAGTACTTC. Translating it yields CASSRGTGISETQYF. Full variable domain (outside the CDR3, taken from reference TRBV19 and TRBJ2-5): DGGITQSPKYLFRKEGQNVTLSCEQNLNHDAMYWYRQDPGQGLRLIYYSQIVNDFQKGDIAEGYSVSREKKESFPLTVTSAQKNPTAFYLCASSRGTGISETQYFGPGTRLLVL.

As DNA, the CDR3 is TGTGCCAGCAGCTTAGAACAGGGGTTAGATACGCAGTATTTT. This encodes CASSLEQGLDTQYF. The chain joins TRBV7-2 to TRBJ2-3, with TRBD1 matching 7 bases. Germline CDR1 SGHTA, CDR2 FQGNSA. This CDR3 comprises 14 residues. Unmatched junction bases numbered 3, after V lost 1 base and J lost 5 bases.

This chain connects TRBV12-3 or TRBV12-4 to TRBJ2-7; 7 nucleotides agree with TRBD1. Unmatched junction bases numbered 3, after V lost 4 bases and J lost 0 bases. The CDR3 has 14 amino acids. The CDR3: CASSSHRGSYEQYF. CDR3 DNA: TGTGCCAGCAGTTCACACAGGGGCTCCTACGAGCAGTACTTC.

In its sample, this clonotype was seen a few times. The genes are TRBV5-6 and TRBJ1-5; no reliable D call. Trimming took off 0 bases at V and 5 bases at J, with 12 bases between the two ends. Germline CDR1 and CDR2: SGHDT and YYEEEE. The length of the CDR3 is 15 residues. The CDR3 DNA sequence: TGTGCCAGCAGCTTGGGCTGGGGATCGGATCAGCCCCAGCATTTT. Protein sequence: CASSLGWGSDQPQHF.

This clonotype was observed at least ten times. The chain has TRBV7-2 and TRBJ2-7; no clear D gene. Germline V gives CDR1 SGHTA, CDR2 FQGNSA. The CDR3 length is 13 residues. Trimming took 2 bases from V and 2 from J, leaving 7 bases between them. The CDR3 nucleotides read TGTGCCAGCAGCTTAACGTCCACCTACGAGCAGTACTTC. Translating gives CASSLTSTYEQYF.

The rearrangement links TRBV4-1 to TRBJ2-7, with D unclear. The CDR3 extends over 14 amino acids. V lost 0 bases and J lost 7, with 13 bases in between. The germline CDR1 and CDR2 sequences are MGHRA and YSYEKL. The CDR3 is CASSQEDFVREQYF. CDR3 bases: TGCGCCAGCAGCCAAGAGGATTTTGTGAGGGAGCAGTACTTC.

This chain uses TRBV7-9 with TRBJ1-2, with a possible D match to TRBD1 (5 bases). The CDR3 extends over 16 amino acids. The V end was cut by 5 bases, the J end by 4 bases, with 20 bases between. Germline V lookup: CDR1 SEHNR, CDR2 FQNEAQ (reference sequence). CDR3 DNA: TGTGCCAGCAGCCACGGGCAGGGTCCCTCTCCCTATGGCTACACCTTC. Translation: CASSHGQGPSPYGYTF.

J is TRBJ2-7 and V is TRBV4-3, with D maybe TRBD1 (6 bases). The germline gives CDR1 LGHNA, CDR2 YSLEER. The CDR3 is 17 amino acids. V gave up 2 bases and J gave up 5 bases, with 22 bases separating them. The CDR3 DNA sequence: TGCGCCAGCAGCCAACAACTGGGACATCCGGGCGTGGACGAGCAGTACTTC. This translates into CASSQQLGHPGVDEQYF.

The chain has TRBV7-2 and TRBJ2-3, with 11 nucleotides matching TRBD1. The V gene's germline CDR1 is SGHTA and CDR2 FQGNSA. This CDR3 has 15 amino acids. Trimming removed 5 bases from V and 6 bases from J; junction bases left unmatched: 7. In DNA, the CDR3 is TGTGCCAGCAGCGCCGGGACAGGGGGTGCGGATACGCAGTATTTT. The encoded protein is CASSAGTGGADTQYF.

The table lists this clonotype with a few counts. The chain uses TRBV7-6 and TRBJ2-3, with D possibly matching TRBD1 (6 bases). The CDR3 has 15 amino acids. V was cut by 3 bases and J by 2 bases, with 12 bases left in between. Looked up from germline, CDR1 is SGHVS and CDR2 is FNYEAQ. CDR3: CASSFGQLATDTQYF. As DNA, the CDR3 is TGTGCCAGCAGCTTCGGACAGCTTGCCACAGATACGCAGTATTTT. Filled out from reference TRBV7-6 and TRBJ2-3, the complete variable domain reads GAGVSQSPRYKVTKRGQDVALRCDPISGHVSLYWYRQALGQGPEFLTYFNYEAQQDKSGLPNDRFSAERPEGSISTLTIQRTEQRDSAMYRCASSFGQLATDTQYFGPGTRLTVL.

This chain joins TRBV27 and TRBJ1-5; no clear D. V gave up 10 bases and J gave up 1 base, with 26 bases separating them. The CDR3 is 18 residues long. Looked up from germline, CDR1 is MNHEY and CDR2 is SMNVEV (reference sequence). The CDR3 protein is CATVVGNRLGNSNQPQHF. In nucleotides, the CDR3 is TGTGCCACCGTCGTAGGTAATAGGTTAGGGAACAGCAATCAGCCCCAGCATTTT.

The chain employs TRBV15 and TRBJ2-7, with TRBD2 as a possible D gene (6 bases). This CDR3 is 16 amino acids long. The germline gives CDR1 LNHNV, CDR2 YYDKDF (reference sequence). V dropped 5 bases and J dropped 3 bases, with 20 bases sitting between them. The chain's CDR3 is CATSGGDGDQRYEQYF. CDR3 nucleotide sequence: TGTGCCACCAGCGGAGGGGATGGGGACCAGCGCTACGAGCAGTACTTC.

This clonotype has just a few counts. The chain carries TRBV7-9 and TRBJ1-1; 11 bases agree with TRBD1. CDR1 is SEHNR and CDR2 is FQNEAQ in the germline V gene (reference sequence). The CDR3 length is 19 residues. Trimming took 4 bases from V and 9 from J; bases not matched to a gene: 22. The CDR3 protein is CASSSTRTGGASGALKAFF. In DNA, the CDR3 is TGTGCCAGCAGCTCTACCCGGACAGGGGGCGCGTCCGGTGCACTGAAAGCTTTCTTT. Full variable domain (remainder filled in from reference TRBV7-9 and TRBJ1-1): DTGVSQNPRHKITKRGQNVTFRCDPISEHNRLYWYRQTLGQGPEFLTYFQNEAQLEKSRLLSDRFSAERPKGSFSTLEIQRTEQGDSAMYLCASSSTRTGGASGALKAFFGQGTRLTVV.

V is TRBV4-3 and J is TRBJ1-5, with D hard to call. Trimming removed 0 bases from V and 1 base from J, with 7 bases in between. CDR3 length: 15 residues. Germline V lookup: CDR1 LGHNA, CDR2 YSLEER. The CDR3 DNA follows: TGCGCCAGCAGCCAAGAATACGGGAGCAATCAGCCCCAGCATTTT. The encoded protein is CASSQEYGSNQPQHF.

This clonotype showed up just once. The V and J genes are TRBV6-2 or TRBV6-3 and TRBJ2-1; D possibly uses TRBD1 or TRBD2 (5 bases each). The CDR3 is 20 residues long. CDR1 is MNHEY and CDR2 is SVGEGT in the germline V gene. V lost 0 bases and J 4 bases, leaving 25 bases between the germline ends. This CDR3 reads CASSYSITVGSGTAYNEQFF. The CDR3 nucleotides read TGTGCCAGCAGTTACTCGATAACGGTGGGTTCGGGGACGGCGTACAATGAGCAGTTCTTC.

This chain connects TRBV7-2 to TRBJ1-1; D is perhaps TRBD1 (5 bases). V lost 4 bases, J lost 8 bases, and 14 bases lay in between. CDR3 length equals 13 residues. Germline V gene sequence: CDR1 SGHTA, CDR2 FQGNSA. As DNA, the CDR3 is TGTGCCAGCAGCTACAGGACGGCCCCCGAAGCTTTCTTT. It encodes CASSYRTAPEAFF.

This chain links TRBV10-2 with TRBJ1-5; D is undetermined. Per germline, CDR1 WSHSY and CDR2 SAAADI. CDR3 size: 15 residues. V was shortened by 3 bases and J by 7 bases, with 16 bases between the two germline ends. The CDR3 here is CASSEGRGFGQPQHF. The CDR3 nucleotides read TGCGCCAGCAGTGAAGGTAGAGGGTTTGGGCAGCCCCAGCATTTT.

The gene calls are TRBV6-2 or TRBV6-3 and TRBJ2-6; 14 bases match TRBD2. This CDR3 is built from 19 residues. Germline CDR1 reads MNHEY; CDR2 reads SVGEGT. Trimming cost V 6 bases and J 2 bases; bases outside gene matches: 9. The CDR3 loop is CASSSTSGGAFPGANVLTF. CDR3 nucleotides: TGTGCCAGCAGCTCGACTAGCGGGGGGGCGTTCCCTGGGGCCAACGTCCTGACTTTC.

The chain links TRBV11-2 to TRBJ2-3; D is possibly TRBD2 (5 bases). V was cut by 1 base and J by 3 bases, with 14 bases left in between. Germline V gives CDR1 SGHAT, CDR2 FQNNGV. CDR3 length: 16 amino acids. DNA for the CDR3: TGTGCCAGCAGCTTAGTTCCCAGCGGTAGGACAGATACGCAGTATTTT. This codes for CASSLVPSGRTDTQYF.

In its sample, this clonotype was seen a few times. CDR3 coding DNA: TGTGCCTGGAGTGCCGGGACAGGGGCTAGTAGCTACACCTTC. It translates to CAWSAGTGASSYTF. This chain links TRBV30 with TRBJ1-2; 10 bases agree with TRBD1. From germline, CDR1 is GTSNPN and CDR2 SVGIG (reference sequence). There are 14 residues in the CDR3. Trimming at V came to 1 base and at J to 9 bases, leaving 8 bases not matched to a gene. Drawing the rest from reference TRBV30 and TRBJ1-2, the complete variable domain is SQTIHQWPATLVQPVGSPLSLECTVEGTSNPNLYWYRQAAGRGLQLLFYSVGIGQISSEVPQNLSASRPQDRQFILSSKKLLLSDSGFYLCAWSAGTGASSYTFGSGTRLTVV.

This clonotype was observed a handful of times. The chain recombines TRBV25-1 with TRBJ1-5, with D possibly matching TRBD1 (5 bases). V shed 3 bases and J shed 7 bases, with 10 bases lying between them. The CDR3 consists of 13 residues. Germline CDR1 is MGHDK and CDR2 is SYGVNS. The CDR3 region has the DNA TGTGCCAGCAGTGATCAGGGATACCAGCCCCAGCATTTT. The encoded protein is CASSDQGYQPQHF.

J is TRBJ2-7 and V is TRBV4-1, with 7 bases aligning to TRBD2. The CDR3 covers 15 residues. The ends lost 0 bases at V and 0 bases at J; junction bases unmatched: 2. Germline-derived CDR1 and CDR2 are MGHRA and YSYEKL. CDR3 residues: CASSQEAGSSYEQYF. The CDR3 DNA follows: TGCGCCAGCAGCCAAGAAGCGGGGAGCTCCTACGAGCAGTACTTC.

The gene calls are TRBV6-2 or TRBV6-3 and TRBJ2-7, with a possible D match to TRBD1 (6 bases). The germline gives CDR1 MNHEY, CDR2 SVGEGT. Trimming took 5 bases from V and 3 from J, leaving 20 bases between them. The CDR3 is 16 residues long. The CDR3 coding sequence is TGTGCCAGCAGTATCCTTCCGGGACAAGGGAACTACGAGCAGTACTTC. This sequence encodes CASSILPGQGNYEQYF.

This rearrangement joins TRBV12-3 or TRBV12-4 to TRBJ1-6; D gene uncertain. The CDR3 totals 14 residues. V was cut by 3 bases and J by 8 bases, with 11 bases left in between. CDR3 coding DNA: TGTGCCAGCAGTTTTTGGGGTGTGTATTCACCCCTCCACTTT. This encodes CASSFWGVYSPLHF.

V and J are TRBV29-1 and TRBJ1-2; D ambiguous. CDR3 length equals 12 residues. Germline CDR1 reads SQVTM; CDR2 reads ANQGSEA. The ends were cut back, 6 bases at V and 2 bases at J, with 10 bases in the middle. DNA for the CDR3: TGCAGCGTAAACAACGCAAACTATGGCTACACCTTC. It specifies CSVNNANYGYTF.